Listed below are T cell receptor beta chains from one sample, sequenced in a study of cytomegalovirus exposure and HLA in healthy donors. TCRdb's copy holds only in-frame clones and misses some; the assay was immunoSEQ multiplex PCR. The repertoire holds around 200,000 clones, 75% to 85% seen once, with roughly 0.65% in the top ten. Material: PBMCs. The receptors originated from a boy aged 5 to 17 in good health and CMV-seronegative. Both conserved end residues are part of each CDR3. Fields, in order: J gene, V gene, D gene, clone size, CDR3 DNA, CDR3 protein. A D gene is named only where the DNA matches it firmly. Only part of the rows carry a size: once, few, many, or a class if the clone is expanded.

TRBJ2-7,TRBV5-1,.,few,TGCGCCAGCAGCTTGGGGGGTGGACAGACATCTAGCTCCTACGAGCAGTACTTC,CASSLGGGQTSSSYEQYF
TRBJ2-7,TRBV5-1,TRBD1,.,TGCGCCAGCAGCTTGGGAACAGGGGGCTACCACGAGCAGTACTTC,CASSLGTGGYHEQYF
TRBJ2-3,TRBV5-4,TRBD2,.,TGTGCCAGCAGCGCGGGACTAGCGGGAGGGATCAGGGATACGCAGTATTTT,CASSAGLAGGIRDTQYF
TRBJ1-1,TRBV6-1,.,.,TGTGCCAGCAGTGTCCAGACGGGGAACACTGAAGCTTTCTTT,CASSVQTGNTEAFF
TRBJ1-5,TRBV6-5,.,.,TGTGCCAGCAGTTCAGAAGTTAGCAATCAGCCCCAGCATTTT,CASSSEVSNQPQHF
TRBJ1-2,TRBV30,.,.,TGTGCCTGGTTGCACAGGATTCCTGGCTACACCTTC,CAWLHRIPGYTF
TRBJ1-1,TRBV19,TRBD1,.,TGTGCCAGCTCGCCAGGACAGGGTCGAACTGAAGCTTTCTTT,CASSPGQGRTEAFF
TRBJ1-2,TRBV9,.,.,TGTGCCAGCAGCGTCGCGGGGTATGGCTACACCTTC,CASSVAGYGYTF
TRBJ2-3,TRBV9,TRBD2,.,TGTGCCAGCAGCGTACCGCGGGGGGTAACAGATACGCAGTATTTT,CASSVPRGVTDTQYF
TRBJ1-5,TRBV28,TRBD1,.,TGTGCCAGCGGAATACACAGGGGACATCAGCCCCAGCATTTT,CASGIHRGHQPQHF
TRBJ1-6,TRBV4-2,.,.,TGTGCCAGCAGCCAAGCCGCGGGGAGGGATTCACCCCTCCACTTT,CASSQAAGRDSPLHF
TRBJ1-4,TRBV7-2,.,.,TGTGCCAGCAGCCCCTCTGTCAATGAAAAACTGTTTTTT,CASSPSVNEKLFF
TRBJ1-2,TRBV10-3,.,.,TGTGCCATCAGTGAGTCGAGAGAGAGTAACTATGGCTACACCTTC,CAISESRESNYGYTF
TRBJ1-6,TRBV7-2,TRBD1,.,TGTGCCAGCAGCTTAGTCTCCGACAGGGGATCACCCCTCCACTTT,CASSLVSDRGSPLHF
TRBJ1-2,TRBV27,.,.,TGTGCCAGCAGGCCCGGGGGGGACTATGGCTACACCTTC,CASRPGGDYGYTF
TRBJ2-1,TRBV9,TRBD2,once,TGTGCCAGCAGCGTAGCTGGTATAGCGGGAGTGGTGGATGAGCAGTTCTTC,CASSVAGIAGVVDEQFF
TRBJ1-2,TRBV18,.,.,TGTGCCAGCTCTACCAGCCAGGGAAACTATGGCTACACCTTC,CASSTSQGNYGYTF
TRBJ2-1,TRBV5-1,TRBD2,.,TGCGCCAGCAGCACCGGACTAGCGGGGGGAAACAATGAGCAGTTCTTC,CASSTGLAGGNNEQFF
TRBJ1-1,TRBV7-8,TRBD1,.,TGTGCCAGCAGCCGAGACAGGGGAAACACTGAAGCTTTCTTT,CASSRDRGNTEAFF
TRBJ1-3,TRBV9,.,.,TGTGCCAGCAGCCCTCAACTCGGCGGGGGGAACACCATATATTTT,CASSPQLGGGNTIYF
TRBJ2-7,TRBV4-1,TRBD1,.,TGCGCCAGCAGCCACGTGGGACAGGGGGTCTACGAGCAGTACTTC,CASSHVGQGVYEQYF
TRBJ2-7,TRBV5-1,TRBD1,.,TGCGCCAGCTCGACAGGGGGGGTGATCGAGCAGTACTTC,CASSTGGVIEQYF
TRBJ2-5,TRBV4-1,.,.,TGCGCCAGCAGCCAACTGGACAATCAAGAGACCCAGTACTTC,CASSQLDNQETQYF
TRBJ1-5,TRBV5-6,TRBD1,.,TGTGCCAGCAGTTCGGGACAGGTCAATCAGCCCCAGCATTTT,CASSSGQVNQPQHF
TRBJ1-6,TRBV9,.,.,TGTGCCAGCAGCGCACAGGGCCTTGGAGTATCACCCCTCCACTTT,CASSAQGLGVSPLHF
TRBJ2-3,TRBV7-2,.,.,TGTGCCAGCAGCCTCCGAGATACGCAGTATTTT,CASSLRDTQYF
TRBJ2-7,TRBV5-6,.,.,TGTGCCAGCAGCTTGGCTATACCCTACGAGCAGTACTTC,CASSLAIPYEQYF
TRBJ1-2,TRBV5-1,.,.,TGCGCCAGCAGCTTGTCACCGGACTATGGCTACACCTTC,CASSLSPDYGYTF
TRBJ1-2,TRBV30,.,.,TGTGCCTTGAAACAGGGCCCCGGCTATGGCTACACCTTC,CALKQGPGYGYTF